This T cell receptor beta chain was identified during a study of shared clonotypes between healthy human individuals. Findings and limits, study-wide: A limitation of the genetic and exposure-history diversity represented arose from few donors.

CD45RO-negative, CCR7-positively selected cells formed the naive CD8 fraction, excluding terminally differentiated effector memory CD45RA+ cells. Looked up from germline, CDR1 is SGDLS and CDR2 is YYNGEE. The CDR3 contains 15 residues. With 0 bases removed from V and 3 bases from J, the gap between germline ends came to 13 bases. TCRdb's table, derived via immunoSEQ multiplex PCR, lists solely in-frame clones and lacks some. Here the sample spans around 2,000,000 clones, approximately 94% being singletons. A word on this clone: What it binds is not known.

The source material was naive CD8+ T cells sorted from blood. The receptor's source is a man aged 18 to 29 in good health. The gene calls are TRBV9 and TRBJ2-7; tentative D call: TRBD2 (6 bases). The CDR3 sequence: CASSVGGGSLYEQYF. For the CDR3, the DNA is TGTGCCAGCAGCGTAGGTGGAGGGTCTCTCTACGAGCAGTACTTC.